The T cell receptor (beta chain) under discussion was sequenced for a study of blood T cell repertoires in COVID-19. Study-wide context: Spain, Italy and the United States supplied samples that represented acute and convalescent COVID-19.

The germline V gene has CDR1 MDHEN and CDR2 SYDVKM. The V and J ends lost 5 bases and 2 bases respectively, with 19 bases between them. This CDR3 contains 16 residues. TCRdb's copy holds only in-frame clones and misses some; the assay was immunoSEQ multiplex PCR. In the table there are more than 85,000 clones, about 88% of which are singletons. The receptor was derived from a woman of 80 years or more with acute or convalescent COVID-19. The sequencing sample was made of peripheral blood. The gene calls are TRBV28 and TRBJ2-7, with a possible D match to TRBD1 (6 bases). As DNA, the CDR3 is TGTGCCAGCAGTACCCGACAGGCCCAGGGTACCTACGAGCAGTACTTC. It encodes CASSTRQAQGTYEQYF.